The 3 T cell receptor beta chains in this list originate from one sample, sequenced in a study of vaccination effects on CD4 cells after COVID-19. Their target antigens are unknown. Profiling relied on immunoSEQ multiplex PCR, and the TCRdb table lists in-frame clones only, not all of them. The sample contains about 34,000 clones, approximately 70% of which appear only once. Ahead of sequencing, the ViraFEST assay grew antigen-specific CD4+ T cells using viral peptide pools. Following culture for nine to ten days, CD4+ T cells were isolated. PCR-confirmed SARS-CoV-2 infection occurred in the person between March and December 2020. The sample in question was CD4+ T cells from PBMCs cultured with a peptide pool, obtained before COVID-19 vaccination. The receptors were gathered from a human donor who had a prior SARS-CoV-2 infection.

J is TRBJ2-1 and V is TRBV27; D possibly corresponds to TRBD1 (5 bases). The CDR3 has 13 amino acids. V was cut by 3 bases and J by 9 bases, with 12 bases left in between. Germline loops: CDR1 MNHEY, CDR2 SMNVEV (reference sequence). CDR3 bases: TGTGCCAGCAGTTTTAATGGACACGGTGAGCAGTTCTTC. Protein product: CASSFNGHGEQFF.

V gene TRBV3-1 (or the pseudogene TRBV3-2) combines with J gene TRBJ2-7, with unresolved D. The V gene lost 5 bases and the J gene lost 7 bases, with 12 bases spanning the gap. The CDR3 covers 12 residues. Germline CDR1 is LGHDT and CDR2 is YNNKEL (reference sequence). The DNA for the CDR3 is TGTGCCAGCAGCTACCTCCTTAGGGAGCAGTACTTC. Encoded protein: CASSYLLREQYF.

The V and J genes are TRBV5-1 and TRBJ2-1, with 13 nucleotides matching TRBD2. With 5 bases clipped from V and 0 bases from J, the junction kept 2 bases outside the gene matches. The CDR3 has 16 amino acids. CDR1 and CDR2 (germline): SGHRS, YFSETQ. CDR3 in DNA: TGCGCCAGCAGGACTAGCGGGGGGCTCTCCTACAATGAGCAGTTCTTC. Protein: CASRTSGGLSYNEQFF.